This TCR beta chain was recovered during a study of identical twins. The CDR3 totals 14 residues. Trimming took off 5 bases at V and 6 bases at J, with 17 bases between the two ends. The germline CDR1 and CDR2 sequences are PRHDT and FYEKMQ (reference sequence). TCRdb re-called the 5' RACE reads through MiXCR, storing one row per CDR3 protein. Among roughly 260,000 distinct CDR3 sequences listed, about 14% were seen once. This chain uses TRBV13 with TRBJ2-7; D tentatively reads TRBD1 or TRBD2 (6 bases each). Sequenced input: memory (CD45RO+) T cells sorted from blood. The TCR originated in a woman between 18 and 30 years old in good health. CDR3 sequence (DNA): TGTGCCAGCAGCCAAAGTGGCAGGGGAGGCGAGCAGTACTTC. It specifies CASSQSGRGGEQYF.